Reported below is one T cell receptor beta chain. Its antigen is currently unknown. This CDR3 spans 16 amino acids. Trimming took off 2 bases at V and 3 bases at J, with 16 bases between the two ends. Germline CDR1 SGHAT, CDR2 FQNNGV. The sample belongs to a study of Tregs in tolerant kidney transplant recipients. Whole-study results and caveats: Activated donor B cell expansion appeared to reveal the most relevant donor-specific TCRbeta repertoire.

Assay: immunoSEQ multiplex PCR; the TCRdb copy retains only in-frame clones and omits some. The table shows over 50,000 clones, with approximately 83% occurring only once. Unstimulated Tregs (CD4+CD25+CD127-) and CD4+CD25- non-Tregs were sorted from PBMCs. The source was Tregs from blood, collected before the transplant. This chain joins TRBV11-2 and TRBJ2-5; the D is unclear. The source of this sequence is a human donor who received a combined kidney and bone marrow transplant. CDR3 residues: CASSLNAGGVKETQYF. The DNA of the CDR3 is TGTGCCAGCAGCTTAAATGCAGGTGGGGTAAAAGAGACCCAGTACTTC. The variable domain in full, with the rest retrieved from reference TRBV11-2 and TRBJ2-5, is EAGVAQSPRYKIIEKRQSVAFWCNPISGHATLYWYQQILGQGPKLLIQFQNNGVVDDSQLPKDRFSAERLKGVDSTLKIQPAKLEDSAVYLCASSLNAGGVKETQYFGPGTRLLVL.